A single sample gave rise to the 2 T cell receptor beta chains below, sequenced in a study of CD8+ T cells in alopecia areata. Investigators isolated RNA and reverse transcribed it into cDNA to act as the sequencing template. Sequencing used immunoSEQ multiplex PCR; TCRdb keeps in-frame clones, though not all of them. The sample carries 150,000 to 200,000 clones, 50% to 65% recorded once. Treatment in this sample: oral pan-JAK inhibitor, 5-10 mg twice daily. Sequencing used CD4+ T cells sorted from blood, obtained at week 24, from a patient treated with tofacitinib. The receptors stem from a human donor with alopecia areata.

This clone was picked up one time. The chain links TRBV5-1 to TRBJ2-1, with D possibly matching TRBD1 (6 bases). The CDR3 is 16 residues long. The ends were cut back, 1 base at V and 7 bases at J, with 18 bases in the middle. CDR1 and CDR2 (germline): SGHRS, YFSETQ. CDR3 amino acids: CASSLQVWGPGNEQFF. In nucleotides, the CDR3 is TGCGCCAGCAGCTTGCAGGTATGGGGGCCTGGAAATGAGCAGTTCTTC.

The rearrangement uses TRBV25-1 and TRBJ1-2; D not resolved. The V end lost 3 bases, the J end lost 5 bases, and 13 bases lay between the germline ends. The CDR3 consists of 14 residues. Germline CDR1 is MGHDK and CDR2 is SYGVNS. The CDR3, as DNA: TGTGCCAGCAGTGACCCCGGGCCCGGGTATGGCTACACCTTC. Translated: CASSDPGPGYGYTF.